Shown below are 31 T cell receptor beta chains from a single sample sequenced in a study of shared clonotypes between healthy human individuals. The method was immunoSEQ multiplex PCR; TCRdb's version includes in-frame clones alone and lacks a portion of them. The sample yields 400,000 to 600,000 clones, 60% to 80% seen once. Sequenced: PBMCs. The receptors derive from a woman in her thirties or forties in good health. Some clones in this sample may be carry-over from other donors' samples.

The CDR3 bases are TGTGCCAGCAGCTTGTACGTGACAGGGGATCCGGCTCGCGAGCAGTACTTC. Protein: CASSLYVTGDPAREQYF. The V gene is TRBV5-6, the J gene TRBJ2-7; 8 bases map to TRBD1. V was pared by 1 base and J by 6 bases, with 15 bases of the junction left unmatched. Germline V gives CDR1 SGHDT, CDR2 YYEEEE. The CDR3 contains 17 residues.

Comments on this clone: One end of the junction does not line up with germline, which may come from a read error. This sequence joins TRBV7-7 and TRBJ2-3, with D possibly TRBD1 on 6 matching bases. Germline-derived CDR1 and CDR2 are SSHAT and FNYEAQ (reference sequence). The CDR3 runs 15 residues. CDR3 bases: TGTGCTAGCAGCCCGACAGGAGGCGGAACAGATACGCAGTATTTT. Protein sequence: CASSPTGGGTDTQYF.

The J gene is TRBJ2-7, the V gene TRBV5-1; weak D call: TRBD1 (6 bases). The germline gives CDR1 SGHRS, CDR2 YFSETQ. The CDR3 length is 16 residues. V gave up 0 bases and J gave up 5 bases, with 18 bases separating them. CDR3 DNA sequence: TGCGCCAGCAGCTTGGATGGGACATCCGGAGGCGACGAGCAGTACTTC. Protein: CASSLDGTSGGDEQYF. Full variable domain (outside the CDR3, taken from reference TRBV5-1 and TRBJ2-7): KAGVTQTPRYLIKTRGQQVTLSCSPISGHRSVSWYQQTPGQGLQFLFEYFSETQRNKGNFPGRFSGRQFSNSRSEMNVSTLELGDSALYLCASSLDGTSGGDEQYFGPGTRLTVT.

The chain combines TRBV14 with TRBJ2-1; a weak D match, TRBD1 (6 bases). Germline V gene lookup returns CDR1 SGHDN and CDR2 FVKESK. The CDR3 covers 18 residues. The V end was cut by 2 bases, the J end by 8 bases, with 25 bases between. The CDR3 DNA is TGTGCCAGCAGCCAATTCCCCGCCGGGACATTCAATCGGGATGAGCAGTTCTTC. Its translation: CASSQFPAGTFNRDEQFF.

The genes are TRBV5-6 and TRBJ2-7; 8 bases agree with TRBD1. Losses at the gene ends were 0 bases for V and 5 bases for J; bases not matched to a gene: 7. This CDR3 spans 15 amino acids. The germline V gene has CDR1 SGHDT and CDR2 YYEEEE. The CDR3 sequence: CASSLDPRDRHEQYF. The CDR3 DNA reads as TGTGCCAGCAGCTTGGATCCCCGGGACAGGCACGAGCAGTACTTC.

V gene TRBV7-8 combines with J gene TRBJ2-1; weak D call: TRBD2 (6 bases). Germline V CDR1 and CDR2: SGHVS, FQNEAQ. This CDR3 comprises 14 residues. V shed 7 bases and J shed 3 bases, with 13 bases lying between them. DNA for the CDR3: TGTGCCAGCACTTTGCGGGGAAACTACAATGAGCAGTTCTTC. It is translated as CASTLRGNYNEQFF.

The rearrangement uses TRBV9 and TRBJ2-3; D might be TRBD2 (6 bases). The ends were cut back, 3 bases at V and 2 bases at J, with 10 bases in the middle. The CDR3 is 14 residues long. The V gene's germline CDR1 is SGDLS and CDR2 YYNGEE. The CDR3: CASSGGTHTDTQYF. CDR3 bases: TGTGCCAGCAGCGGCGGGACCCACACAGATACGCAGTATTTT.

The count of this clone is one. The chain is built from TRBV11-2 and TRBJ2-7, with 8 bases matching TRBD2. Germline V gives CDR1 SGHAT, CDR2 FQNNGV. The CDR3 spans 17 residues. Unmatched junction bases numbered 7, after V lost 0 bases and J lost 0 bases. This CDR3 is CASSLDSGSGISYEQYF. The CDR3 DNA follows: TGTGCCAGCAGCTTAGATTCGGGTAGCGGGATCTCCTACGAGCAGTACTTC.

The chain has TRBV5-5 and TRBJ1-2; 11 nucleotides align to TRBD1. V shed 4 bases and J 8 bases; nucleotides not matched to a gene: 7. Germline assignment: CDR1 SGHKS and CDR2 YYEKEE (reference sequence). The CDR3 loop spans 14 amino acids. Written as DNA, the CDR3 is TGTGCCAGCAGCCTAATACGGACAGGGGGCGGCTACACCTTC. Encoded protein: CASSLIRTGGGYTF.

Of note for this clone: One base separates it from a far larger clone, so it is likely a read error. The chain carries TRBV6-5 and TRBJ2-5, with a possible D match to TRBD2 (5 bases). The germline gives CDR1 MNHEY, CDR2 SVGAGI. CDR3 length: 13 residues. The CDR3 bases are TGTGCCTGCAGTCCTCCGGGACAAGAGACCCAGTACTTC. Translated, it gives CACSPPGQETQYF.

CDR3 sequence (DNA): TGTGCCAGCAGCCAGGAACGCACAGGGATAGCTAATGAAAAACTGTTTTTT. Protein sequence: CASSQERTGIANEKLFF. V is TRBV4-2 and J is TRBJ1-4, with a weak D call TRBD1 (6 bases). This CDR3 contains 17 residues. The V and J ends lost 3 bases and 3 bases respectively, with 17 bases between them. CDR1 and CDR2 (germline): LGHNA, YNFKEQ.

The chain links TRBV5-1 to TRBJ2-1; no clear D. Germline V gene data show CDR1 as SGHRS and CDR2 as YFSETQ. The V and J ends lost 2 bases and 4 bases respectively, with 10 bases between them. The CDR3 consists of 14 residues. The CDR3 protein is CASSLLVQYNEQFF. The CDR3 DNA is TGCGCCAGCAGCTTACTTGTGCAGTACAATGAGCAGTTCTTC. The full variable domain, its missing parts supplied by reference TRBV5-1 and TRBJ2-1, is KAGVTQTPRYLIKTRGQQVTLSCSPISGHRSVSWYQQTPGQGLQFLFEYFSETQRNKGNFPGRFSGRQFSNSRSEMNVSTLELGDSALYLCASSLLVQYNEQFFGPGTRLTVL.

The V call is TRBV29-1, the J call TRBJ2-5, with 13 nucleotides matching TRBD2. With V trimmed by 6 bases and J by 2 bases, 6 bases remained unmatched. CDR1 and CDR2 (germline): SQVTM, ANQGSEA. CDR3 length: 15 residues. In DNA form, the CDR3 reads TGCAGCGTACGTGGGACTAGCGGGGATCAAGAGACCCAGTACTTC. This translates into CSVRGTSGDQETQYF.

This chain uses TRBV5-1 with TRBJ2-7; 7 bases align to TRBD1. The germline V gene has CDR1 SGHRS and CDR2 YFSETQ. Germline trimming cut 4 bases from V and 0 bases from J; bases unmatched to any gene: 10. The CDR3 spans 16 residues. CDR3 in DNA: TGCGCCAGCAGCCGGTCCGGGACAGCCGGCTCCTACGAGCAGTACTTC. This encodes CASSRSGTAGSYEQYF.

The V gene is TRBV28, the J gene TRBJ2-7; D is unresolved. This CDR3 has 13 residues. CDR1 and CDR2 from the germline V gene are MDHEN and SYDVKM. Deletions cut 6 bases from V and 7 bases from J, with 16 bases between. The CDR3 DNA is TGTGCCAGCAGCCCAGTTCCACTTGGGGAGCAGTACTTC. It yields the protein CASSPVPLGEQYF.

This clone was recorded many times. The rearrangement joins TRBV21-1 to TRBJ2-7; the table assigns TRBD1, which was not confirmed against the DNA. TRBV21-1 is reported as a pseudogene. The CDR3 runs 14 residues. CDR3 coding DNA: TGTGCCAGCAGCATCTACAGGGTTTGGGCTGAGCAGTACTTC. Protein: CASSIYRVWAEQYF.

Written as DNA, the CDR3 is TGTGCCAGCTCTCTTGCGACAGGTGGTCCCTTAGAGCAGTACTTC. The encoded protein is CASSLATGGPLEQYF. The chain has TRBV18 and TRBJ2-7; D perhaps matches TRBD1 (6 bases). V shed 6 bases and J shed 7 bases, with 22 bases lying between them. Germline CDR1 reads KGHSH; CDR2 reads LQKENI. The CDR3 has 15 residues.

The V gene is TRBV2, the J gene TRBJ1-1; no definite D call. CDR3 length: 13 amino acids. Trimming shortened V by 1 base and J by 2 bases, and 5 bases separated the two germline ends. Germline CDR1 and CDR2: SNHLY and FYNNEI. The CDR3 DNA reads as TGTGCCAGCAGTGAAGGGCCCAACACTGAAGCTTTCTTT. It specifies CASSEGPNTEAFF.

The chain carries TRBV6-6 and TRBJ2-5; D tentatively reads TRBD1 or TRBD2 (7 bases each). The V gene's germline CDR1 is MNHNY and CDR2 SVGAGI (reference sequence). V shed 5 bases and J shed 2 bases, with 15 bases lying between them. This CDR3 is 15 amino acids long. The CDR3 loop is CASSLQGRGQETQYF. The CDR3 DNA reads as TGTGCCAGCAGTCTACAGGGGAGGGGACAAGAGACCCAGTACTTC.

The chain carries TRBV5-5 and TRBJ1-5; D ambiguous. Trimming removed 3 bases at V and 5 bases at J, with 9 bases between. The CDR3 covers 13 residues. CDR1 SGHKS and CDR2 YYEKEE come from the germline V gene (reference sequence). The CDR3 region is CASSYKSDQPQHF. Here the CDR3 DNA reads TGTGCCAGCAGCTATAAATCTGATCAGCCCCAGCATTTT. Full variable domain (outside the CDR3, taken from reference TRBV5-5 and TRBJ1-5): DAGVTQSPTHLIKTRGQQVTLRCSPISGHKSVSWYQQVLGQGPQFIFQYYEKEERGRGNFPDRFSARQFPNYSSELNVNALLLGDSALYLCASSYKSDQPQHFGDGTRLSIL.

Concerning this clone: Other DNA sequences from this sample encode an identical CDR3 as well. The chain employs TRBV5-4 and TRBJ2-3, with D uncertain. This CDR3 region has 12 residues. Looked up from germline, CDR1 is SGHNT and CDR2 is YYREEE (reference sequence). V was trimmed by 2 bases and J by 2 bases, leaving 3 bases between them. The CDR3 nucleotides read TGTGCCAGCAGCTTAGACACAGATACGCAGTATTTT. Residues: CASSLDTDTQYF. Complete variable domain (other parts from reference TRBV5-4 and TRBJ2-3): ETGVTQSPTHLIKTRGQQVTLRCSSQSGHNTVSWYQQALGQGPQFIFQYYREEENGRGNFPPRFSGLQFPNYSSELNVNALELDDSALYLCASSLDTDTQYFGPGTRLTVL.

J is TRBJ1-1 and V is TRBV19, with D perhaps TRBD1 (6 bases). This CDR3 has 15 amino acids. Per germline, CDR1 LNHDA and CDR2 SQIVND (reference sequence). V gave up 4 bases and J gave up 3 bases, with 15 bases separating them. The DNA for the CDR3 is TGTGCCAGTAGTAAATGGACAGCCAGCGACACTGAAGCTTTCTTT. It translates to CASSKWTASDTEAFF. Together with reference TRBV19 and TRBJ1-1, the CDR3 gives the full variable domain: DGGITQSPKYLFRKEGQNVTLSCEQNLNHDAMYWYRQDPGQGLRLIYYSQIVNDFQKGDIAEGYSVSREKKESFPLTVTSAQKNPTAFYLCASSKWTASDTEAFFGQGTRLTVV.

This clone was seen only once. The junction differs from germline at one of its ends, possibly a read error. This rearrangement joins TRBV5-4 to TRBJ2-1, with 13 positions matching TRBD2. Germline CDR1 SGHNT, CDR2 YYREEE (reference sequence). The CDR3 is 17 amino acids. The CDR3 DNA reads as TGCGCCAGCAGCCAAGAGGGACTAGCGGGAACCGACAATGAGCAGTTCTTC. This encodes CASSQEGLAGTDNEQFF.

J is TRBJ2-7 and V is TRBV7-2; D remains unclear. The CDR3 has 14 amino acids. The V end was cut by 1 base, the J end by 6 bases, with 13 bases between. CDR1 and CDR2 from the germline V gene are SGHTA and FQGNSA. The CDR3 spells CASSLGSDTIEQYF. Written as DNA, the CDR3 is TGTGCCAGCAGCTTAGGGTCAGACACGATCGAGCAGTACTTC.

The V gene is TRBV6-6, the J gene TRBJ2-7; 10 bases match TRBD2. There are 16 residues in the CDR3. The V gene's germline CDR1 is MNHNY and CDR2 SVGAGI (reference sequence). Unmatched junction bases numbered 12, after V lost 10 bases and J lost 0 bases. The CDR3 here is CATGEPAGGSSYEQYF. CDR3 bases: TGTGCCACCGGGGAGCCAGCGGGAGGGAGCTCCTACGAGCAGTACTTC.

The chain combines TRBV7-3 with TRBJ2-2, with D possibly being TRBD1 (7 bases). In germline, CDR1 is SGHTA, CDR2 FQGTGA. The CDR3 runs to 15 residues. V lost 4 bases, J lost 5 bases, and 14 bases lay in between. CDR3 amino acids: CASSSRDSLTGELFF. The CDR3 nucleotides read TGTGCCAGCAGCTCGCGGGACAGCTTGACCGGGGAGCTGTTTTTT.

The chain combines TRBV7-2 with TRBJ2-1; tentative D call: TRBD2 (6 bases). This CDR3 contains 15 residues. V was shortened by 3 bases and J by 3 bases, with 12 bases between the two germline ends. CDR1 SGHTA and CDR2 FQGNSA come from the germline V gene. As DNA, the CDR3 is TGTGCCAGCAGCTTTAGAGCGGGCATCTACAATGAGCAGTTCTTC. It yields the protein CASSFRAGIYNEQFF.

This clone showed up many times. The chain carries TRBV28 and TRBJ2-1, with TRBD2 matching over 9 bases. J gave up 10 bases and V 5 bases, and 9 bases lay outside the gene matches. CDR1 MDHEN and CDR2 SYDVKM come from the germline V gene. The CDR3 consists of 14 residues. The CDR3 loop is CASSPQLAGREQFF. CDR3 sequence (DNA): TGTGCCAGCAGTCCTCAGCTAGCGGGACGAGAGCAGTTCTTC.

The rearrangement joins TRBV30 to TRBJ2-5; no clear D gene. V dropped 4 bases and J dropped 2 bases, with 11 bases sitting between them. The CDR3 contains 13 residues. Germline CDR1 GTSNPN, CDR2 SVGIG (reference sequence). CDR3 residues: CAWNRAYQETQYF. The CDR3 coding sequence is TGTGCCTGGAACCGTGCGTATCAAGAGACCCAGTACTTC.

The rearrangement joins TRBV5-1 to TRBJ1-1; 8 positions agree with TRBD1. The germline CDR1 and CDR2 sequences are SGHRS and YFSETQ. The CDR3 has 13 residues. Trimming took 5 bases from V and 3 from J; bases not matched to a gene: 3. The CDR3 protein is CASRKDRDTEAFF. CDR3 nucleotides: TGCGCCAGCAGAAAGGACAGGGACACTGAAGCTTTCTTT.

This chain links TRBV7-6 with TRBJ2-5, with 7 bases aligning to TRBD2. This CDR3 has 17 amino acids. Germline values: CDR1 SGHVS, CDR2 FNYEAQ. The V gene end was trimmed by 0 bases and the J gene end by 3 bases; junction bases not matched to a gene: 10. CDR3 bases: TGTGCCAGCAGCTTAGCTTTTGGTAACGGGGGGAAAGAGACCCAGTACTTC. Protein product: CASSLAFGNGGKETQYF.